This T cell receptor beta chain was captured by sequencing in a study of T cell changes during pregnancy in multiple sclerosis. Data came from immunoSEQ multiplex PCR; TCRdb stores just in-frame clones and leaves some out. Among roughly 39,000 clones listed, approximately 91% were seen once. The CDR3 contains 15 residues. Losses at the gene ends were 7 bases for V and 10 bases for J; bases not matched to a gene: 15. Germline assignment: CDR1 MNHEY and CDR2 SMNVEV (reference sequence). Source material: PBMCs (not recorded whether the cells were cultured). This TCR came from a female donor with multiple sclerosis, enrolled in a pregnancy study. The gene calls are TRBV27 and TRBJ2-1; 8 bases agree with TRBD2. The CDR3 DNA sequence: TGTGCCAGCACTCTATCGGGGCGGGAGGCCGAGGAGCAGTTCTTC. Residues: CASTLSGREAEEQFF.